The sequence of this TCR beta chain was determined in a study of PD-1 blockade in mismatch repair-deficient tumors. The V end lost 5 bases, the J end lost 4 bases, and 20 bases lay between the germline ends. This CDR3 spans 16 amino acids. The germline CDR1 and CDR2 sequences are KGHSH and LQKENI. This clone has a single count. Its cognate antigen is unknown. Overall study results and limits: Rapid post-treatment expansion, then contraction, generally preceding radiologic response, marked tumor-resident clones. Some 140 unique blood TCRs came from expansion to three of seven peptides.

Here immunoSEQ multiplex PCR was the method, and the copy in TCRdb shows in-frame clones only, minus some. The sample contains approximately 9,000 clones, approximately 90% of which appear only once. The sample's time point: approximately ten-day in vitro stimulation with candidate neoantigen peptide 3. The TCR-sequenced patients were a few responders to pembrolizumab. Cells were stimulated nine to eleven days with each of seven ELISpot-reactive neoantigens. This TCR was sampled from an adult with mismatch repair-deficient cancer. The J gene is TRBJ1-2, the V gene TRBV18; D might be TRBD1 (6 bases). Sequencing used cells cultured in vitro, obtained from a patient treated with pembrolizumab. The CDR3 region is CASSGDTGSITYGYTF. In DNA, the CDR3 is TGTGCCAGCTCAGGAGATACAGGGTCGATTACCTATGGCTACACCTTC.